This entry features one T cell receptor beta chain sequence. Its antigen target is currently unknown. No base qualities exist here, and no much larger clone lies one base off it. The record originates from a study of CD8 T cells in Susac syndrome (dated by TCRdb to between 2017 and 2020). A note on the overall study: Of the Susac syndrome patients who were sequenced, more than five had clinically active disease and roughly eight were in clinical remission. At blood withdrawal, Susac syndrome patients were either therapy-naive, taking corticosteroids (in some cases with IVIg as well), or taking IVIg alone. The study used repertoire sequencing to test whether antigen drove CD8+ T cell activation and differentiation in Susac syndrome. Clonality of the CD8+ T cell repertoire was compared between over 10 healthy donors, about 14 Susac syndrome patients and 15 or so multiple sclerosis patients. Study-wide findings and limitations: The number of individuals in the TCR sequencing and HLA analysis was acknowledged as relatively small. Under 20 and five Susac-specific public clones were found in the total CD8+ and CD8+ TEMRA repertoires, respectively. Clonal expansion was observed in Susac syndrome CD8+ repertoires, with the highest expansion in CD8+ TEMRA cells and greater expansion in clinically active than in remitting patients.

Peripheral blood CD8+ and CD4+ T cells from healthy donors, Susac syndrome patients and multiple sclerosis patients were profiled by high-throughput TCR beta sequencing. The Susac syndrome patients fulfilled recently defined diagnostic criteria for either definite or probable disease. CD8+ TEMRA cells were enriched by FACS, while bulk CD8+ and CD4+ T cells were purified by magnetic negative isolation. Blood was collected in EDTA tubes and processed within 24 hours, with PBMCs isolated through density gradient centrifugation. PBMCs intended for TCR sequencing were cryopreserved in liquid nitrogen and were subsequently thawed in a 37 degrees C water bath. A purity of at least 90% was achieved for sorted or isolated CD4+, CD8+ and CD8+ TEMRA cells. RNA was extracted with the RNeasy kit and 0.5 to 1 ug was reverse transcribed using random hexamers. The immunoSEQ multiplex PCR assay, which covers 54 Vbeta and 13 Jbeta segments, was used to amplify TCR beta CDR3 regions. PCR amplification bias was corrected by using a synthetic template baseline for primer optimization and computational correction. The study's processing was this. Reads were annotated to V, D and J genes per IMGT and analyzed with immunoSEQ Analyzer, keeping only productive sequences. Clonality was computed as one minus Shannon entropy normalized by log2 of the number of productive unique sequences. For each patient and control, public and private clones were evaluated among the 100 most prevalent clones. Clones were defined as Susac-specific if absent from the healthy and MS cohorts, from some 1,000 published viral clones and from other ImmuneACCESS disease sequences. TCRdb trimmed public reads at Q25 via fastp, called clones via MiXCR and kept in-frame beta chains. Here each entry gathers all rows of one CDR3 protein and keeps the most common genes and DNA. TCRdb, rather than the study authors, made the V and J calls. This sample has some 130,000 distinct CDR3 sequences in its table, and just under 95% of those were observed once. Of the sample, about 0.18% falls within the top ten clones.

The CDR3 goes from the cysteine to the phenylalanine over 16 residues. Only the CDR3 DNA is retained, 48 bases long and in frame from the first base. The germline V gene encodes CDR1 LGHDT and CDR2 YNNKEL (reference sequence). Here V drops 4 bases and J drops 4 bases, and the junction holds 8 bases not matched to any gene. Sequenced input: CD8+ T cells from PBMCs. Recombination joined TRBV3-1 with TRBJ1-4; the central 8 bases match TRBD1. The source is a human donor with Susac syndrome. The nucleotides are TGTGCCAGCAGCCCCCGAGCGGGACAGGATAATGAAAAACTGTTTTTT. It translates to CASSPRAGQDNEKLFF.